What follows are 30 T cell receptor beta chains derived from one specimen sequenced in a study of T cells after yellow fever vaccination. TCRdb passed the 5' RACE reads through MiXCR, listing each CDR3 protein once. The table has about 580,000 distinct CDR3 sequences, around a sixth seen once. The sample consisted of PBMCs, taken less than 6 days after the first yellow fever vaccination. Every receptor here comes from a man in his late teens or twenties who received the YFV17D yellow fever vaccine.

CDR3 sequence reads: CSAREYRNQPQHF. The CDR3 coding sequence is TGCAGTGCTAGAGAGTACAGGAATCAGCCCCAGCATTTT. V gene TRBV20-1 combines with J gene TRBJ1-5; D is possibly TRBD1 (5 bases). The V and J ends lost 0 bases and 4 bases respectively, with 7 bases between them. In germline, CDR1 is DFQATT, CDR2 SNEGSKA (reference sequence). This CDR3 region has 13 residues.

The J gene is TRBJ2-4, the V gene TRBV6-2 or TRBV6-3; 10 bases line up with TRBD2. The ends lost 5 bases at V and 5 bases at J; junction bases unmatched: 12. This CDR3 region has 17 residues. Germline V gene data show CDR1 as MNHEY and CDR2 as SVGEGT. The CDR3 reads CASSDPLLAGKENIQYF. DNA for the CDR3: TGTGCCAGCAGTGATCCCCTACTAGCGGGGAAAGAAAACATTCAGTACTTC.

This clonotype was counted between two and nine times. V is TRBV11-2 and J is TRBJ2-5; D could derive from TRBD1 or TRBD2 (6 bases each). Trimming shortened V by 2 bases and J by 4 bases, and 14 bases separated the two germline ends. This CDR3 region has 15 residues. Germline V gene sequence: CDR1 SGHAT, CDR2 FQNNGV. CDR3 nucleotides: TGTGCCAGCAGCTTAAGTTGGGGGGCCCCAGAGACCCAGTACTTC. It encodes CASSLSWGAPETQYF.

This clonotype was recorded a few times. The V call is TRBV6-1, the J call TRBJ2-3, with D perhaps matching TRBD2 (7 bases). This CDR3 has 15 residues. Germline loops: CDR1 MNHNS, CDR2 SASEGT. V gave up 10 bases and J gave up 3 bases, with 20 bases separating them. This CDR3 is CATRGFRGATDTQYF. DNA of the CDR3: TGTGCCACCAGAGGGTTCCGGGGGGCAACAGATACGCAGTATTTT.

The chain employs TRBV5-4 and TRBJ2-3; 12 bases align to TRBD2. Germline V gene sequence: CDR1 SGHNT, CDR2 YYREEE (reference sequence). This CDR3 region has 16 residues. Trimming took 3 bases from V and 1 from J; bases not matched to a gene: 3. CDR3 protein: CASSSRLAGGTDTQYF. In DNA form, the CDR3 reads TGTGCCAGCAGCTCCCGACTAGCGGGGGGCACAGATACGCAGTATTTT.

This chain links TRBV3-1 with TRBJ1-6, with 8 nucleotides matching TRBD1. The germline gives CDR1 LGHDT, CDR2 YNNKEL (reference sequence). The CDR3 consists of 15 residues. Trimming removed 3 bases from V and 10 bases from J; junction bases left unmatched: 8. The CDR3 bases are TGTGCCAGCAGCCAGTACAGGGGGAGGGAATCACCCCTCCACTTT. Its protein product is CASSQYRGRESPLHF. Variable domain in full (rest from reference TRBV3-1 and TRBJ1-6): DTAVSQTPKYLVTQMGNDKSIKCEQNLGHDTMYWYKQDSKKFLKIMFSYNNKELIINETVPNRFSPKSPDKAHLNLHINSLELGDSAVYFCASSQYRGRESPLHFGNGTRLTVT.

This clonotype has a handful of counts. The chain carries TRBV29-1 and TRBJ2-5; D gene uncertain. Trimming shortened V by 5 bases and J by 3 bases, and 16 bases separated the two germline ends. Germline assignment: CDR1 SQVTM and CDR2 ANQGSEA. The CDR3 is made up of 14 amino acids. The CDR3 bases are TGCAGCGTTTACCTTTTGGCCCTTGAAGAGACCCAGTACTTC. Its protein product is CSVYLLALEETQYF.

The chain has TRBV12-3 or TRBV12-4 and TRBJ2-3; D remains ambiguous. V lost 5 bases to trimming and J lost 1 base, with 10 bases between them. This CDR3 is built from 14 residues. The CDR3 nucleotides read TGTGCCAGCAGTGACCTTTCCGGCACAGATACGCAGTATTTT. It translates to CASSDLSGTDTQYF.

The CDR3 is CASSQEGAGGETQYF. The CDR3 DNA reads TGCGCCAGCAGCCAAGAAGGCGCAGGGGGGGAGACCCAGTACTTC. This chain connects TRBV4-3 to TRBJ2-5; perhaps TRBD1 as D (7 bases). The CDR3 has 15 residues. Between the trimmed V and J ends, which lost 0 bases and 5 bases, there was a span of 13 bases. Germline lookup yields CDR1 LGHNA and CDR2 YSLEER.

This clonotype turned up a few times. This sequence joins TRBV9 and TRBJ2-2; TRBD1 is a possible D gene (6 bases). With 3 bases removed from V and 6 bases from J, the gap between germline ends came to 18 bases. This CDR3 is 16 amino acids long. The germline gives CDR1 SGDLS, CDR2 YYNGEE. The CDR3 sequence is CASSAVQGGVAGELFF. The CDR3 region has the DNA TGTGCCAGCAGCGCAGTTCAAGGGGGAGTTGCCGGGGAGCTGTTTTTT. The complete variable domain, with remaining parts taken from reference TRBV9 and TRBJ2-2, reads DSGVTQTPKHLITATGQRVTLRCSPRSGDLSVYWYQQSLDQGLQFLIQYYNGEERAKGNILERFSAQQFPDLHSELNLSSLELGDSALYFCASSAVQGGVAGELFFGEGSRLTVL.

The chain joins TRBV27 to TRBJ2-7; D tentatively reads TRBD1 or TRBD2 (5 bases each). Germline-derived CDR1 and CDR2 are MNHEY and SMNVEV (reference sequence). V lost 7 bases to trimming and J lost 4 bases, with 17 bases between them. The CDR3 loop spans 14 amino acids. DNA for the CDR3: TGTGCCAGCAAATATAGCGTGGGGCGATACGAGCAGTACTTC. The encoded protein is CASKYSVGRYEQYF.

The gene calls are TRBV11-2 and TRBJ2-1, with 15 nucleotides matching TRBD2. Trimming cost V 6 bases and J 7 bases; bases outside gene matches: 13. This CDR3 has 18 residues. Germline CDR1 SGHAT, CDR2 FQNNGV. The CDR3 protein is CASRPSGTSGGMGNEQFF. Written as DNA, the CDR3 is TGTGCCAGCAGACCCTCGGGGACTAGCGGGGGGATGGGGAATGAGCAGTTCTTC.

The CDR3 DNA is TGTGCCAGCAGTAAACAGGGGGCCTACAATGAGCAGTTCTTC. This sequence encodes CASSKQGAYNEQFF. The rearrangement uses TRBV28 and TRBJ2-1, with TRBD1 matching over 8 bases. The germline V gene encodes CDR1 MDHEN and CDR2 SYDVKM. V dropped 5 bases and J dropped 2; count of bases not matched to a gene: 2. The CDR3 contains 14 residues.

The chain links TRBV5-6 to TRBJ2-5; perhaps D is TRBD1 or TRBD2 (5 bases each). This CDR3 spans 16 amino acids. The germline V and J ends were trimmed by 4 bases and 5 bases, with 21 bases remaining between them. Germline V lookup: CDR1 SGHDT, CDR2 YYEEEE. This CDR3 reads CASSLGGGFLGETQYF. The DNA of the CDR3 is TGTGCCAGCAGCCTAGGTGGGGGTTTTCTTGGGGAGACCCAGTACTTC.

This clonotype was seen repeatedly, ten times or more. CDR3 amino acids: CSASPRGNYNEQFF. CDR3 bases: TGCAGTGCTAGTCCTCGGGGGAATTACAATGAGCAGTTCTTC. The chain links TRBV20-1 to TRBJ2-1, with D perhaps TRBD2 (6 bases). CDR3 length: 14 residues. Trimming removed 3 bases from V and 4 bases from J, with 13 bases in between. Germline V gene sequence: CDR1 DFQATT, CDR2 SNEGSKA (reference sequence).

This clonotype was counted only a few times. The chain employs TRBV15 and TRBJ2-5; D not certain. This CDR3 has 13 amino acids. Trimming took off 0 bases at V and 5 bases at J, with 7 bases between the two ends. Germline CDR1 is LNHNV and CDR2 is YYDKDF (reference sequence). This CDR3 is CATSRDRWETQYF. The CDR3 DNA reads as TGTGCCACCAGCAGAGACCGCTGGGAGACCCAGTACTTC.

This clonotype was recorded a few times. The chain joins TRBV6-5 to TRBJ2-1; D might be TRBD2 (5 bases). CDR1 is MNHEY, CDR2 SVGAGI, per germline. V dropped 0 bases and J dropped 9 bases, with 15 bases sitting between them. This CDR3 comprises 15 residues. This CDR3 reads CASSYSDPGMSEQFF. The CDR3 bases are TGTGCCAGCAGTTACTCGGACCCGGGAATGAGTGAGCAGTTCTTC.

This clonotype was observed a few times. Written as DNA, the CDR3 is TGTGCCAGCGAAGAGAGCTCTGGGGCCAACGTCCTGACTTTC. Protein: CASEESSGANVLTF. The chain joins TRBV12-3 or TRBV12-4 to TRBJ2-6, with D hard to call. V lost 8 bases and J 0 bases, leaving 8 bases between the germline ends. The CDR3 runs to 14 residues.

This clonotype was detected only a few times. J is TRBJ2-2 and V is TRBV6-1; D unclear. The V gene lost 5 bases and the J gene lost 7 bases, with 20 bases spanning the gap. This CDR3 comprises 16 residues. Germline V gene sequence: CDR1 MNHNS, CDR2 SASEGT. This chain's CDR3 is CASSLLSGQIHGELFF. The CDR3 DNA sequence: TGTGCCAGCAGTCTCCTTTCCGGGCAAATCCACGGGGAGCTGTTTTTT.

J is TRBJ2-7 and V is TRBV13; D gene unclear. The CDR3 contains 14 residues. Deletions cut 5 bases from V and 2 bases from J, with 13 bases between. The germline CDR1 and CDR2 sequences are PRHDT and FYEKMQ (reference sequence). Here the CDR3 reads CASSPARFAYEQYF. CDR3 sequence (DNA): TGTGCCAGCAGCCCCGCTCGATTTGCCTACGAGCAGTACTTC. The complete variable domain, with remaining parts taken from reference TRBV13 and TRBJ2-7, reads AAGVIQSPRHLIKEKRETATLKCYPIPRHDTVYWYQQGPGQDPQFLISFYEKMQSDKGSIPDRFSAQQFSDYHSELNMSSLELGDSALYFCASSPARFAYEQYFGPGTRLTVT.

The gene calls are TRBV5-1 and TRBJ2-7, with a possible D match to TRBD1 (8 bases). Germline CDR1 is SGHRS and CDR2 is YFSETQ. V was pared by 0 bases and J by 5 bases, with 15 bases between. The CDR3 extends over 15 amino acids. CDR3 nucleotide sequence: TGCGCCAGCAGCTTGGCCGACAGGGGAGGGAACGAGCAGTACTTC. Amino acids: CASSLADRGGNEQYF.

The chain recombines TRBV20-1 with TRBJ1-4; 8 nucleotides line up with TRBD1. With V trimmed by 3 bases and J by 4 bases, 4 bases remained unmatched. The CDR3 has 14 residues. Germline values: CDR1 DFQATT, CDR2 SNEGSKA (reference sequence). CDR3 residues: CSASFGQGNEKLFF. The DNA of the CDR3 is TGCAGTGCTAGTTTCGGACAGGGTAATGAAAAACTGTTTTTT.

In its sample, this clonotype was seen a few times. The chain employs TRBV28 and TRBJ1-5; a possible D gene is TRBD1 (5 bases). From germline, CDR1 is MDHEN and CDR2 SYDVKM. The CDR3 has 16 amino acids. V lost 3 bases, J lost 2 bases, and 14 bases lay in between. The CDR3: CASSFRGRGGNQPQHF. The CDR3 DNA reads as TGTGCCAGCAGTTTTAGAGGCAGAGGGGGCAATCAGCCCCAGCATTTT.

This clonotype was counted a few times. The rearrangement uses TRBV29-1 and TRBJ1-1, with a possible D match to TRBD1 (5 bases). The CDR3 loop spans 13 amino acids. V dropped 6 bases and J dropped 1 base, with 12 bases sitting between them. Germline-derived CDR1 and CDR2 are SQVTM and ANQGSEA. The CDR3 DNA follows: TGCAGCGTCCATACGGGGGGGAACACTGAAGCTTTCTTT. It is translated as CSVHTGGNTEAFF.

J is TRBJ1-1 and V is TRBV5-1, with TRBD1 as a possible D gene (6 bases). Germline V gives CDR1 SGHRS, CDR2 YFSETQ. V was shortened by 3 bases and J by 4 bases, with 13 bases between the two germline ends. This CDR3 comprises 14 residues. CDR3 coding DNA: TGCGCCAGCAGCTCAGGGGAGGTCGGCACTGAAGCTTTCTTT. Its translation: CASSSGEVGTEAFF.

V and J are TRBV6-2 or TRBV6-3 and TRBJ2-7; 7 nucleotides align to TRBD2. V trimming: 4 bases; J trimming: 5 bases; junction bases outside the gene matches: 8. The CDR3 loop spans 14 amino acids. CDR1 MNHEY and CDR2 SVGEGT come from the germline V gene. CDR3 sequence reads: CASSSQGGYNEQYV. The CDR3 DNA sequence: TGTGCCAGCAGTTCCCAGGGAGGGTATAACGAGCAGTACGTC.

The table lists this clonotype with a few counts. The V call is TRBV7-9, the J call TRBJ2-4; possibly TRBD1 for D (6 bases). Germline V gene sequence: CDR1 SEHNR, CDR2 FQNEAQ (reference sequence). This CDR3 has 12 residues. Trimming removed 6 bases at V and 7 bases at J, with 10 bases between. The CDR3, as DNA: TGTGCCAGCAGTCCGGACAGTAACATTCAGTACTTC. It codes for CASSPDSNIQYF.

CDR3 residues: CASGVLNNEQFF. DNA for the CDR3: TGTGCCAGCGGGGTCCTTAACAATGAGCAGTTCTTC. The chain links TRBV6-5 to TRBJ2-1; no definite D call. The V and J ends lost 8 bases and 5 bases respectively, with 10 bases between them. The CDR3 is 12 amino acids. The germline CDR1 and CDR2 sequences are MNHEY and SVGAGI.

The V call is TRBV6-5, the J call TRBJ1-3, with TRBD1 matching over 7 bases. This CDR3 spans 15 amino acids. J lost 2 bases, V lost 2 bases, and 3 bases had no gene match. Germline V gene lookup returns CDR1 MNHEY and CDR2 SVGAGI. The CDR3 DNA is TGTGCCAGCAGTTACCGTACAGGGGCTGGAAACACCATATATTTT. Amino acids: CASSYRTGAGNTIYF.

The V call is TRBV20-1, the J call TRBJ2-1; 7 bases match TRBD2. The CDR3 covers 14 residues. With V trimmed by 2 bases and J by 6 bases, 7 bases remained unmatched. CDR1 is DFQATT and CDR2 is SNEGSKA in the germline V gene (reference sequence). CDR3 bases: TGCAGTGCTAGATCCCCTAGCGGCTCCAATGAGCAGTTCTTC. Its protein product is CSARSPSGSNEQFF.